The 15 T cell receptor beta chains below were found in one sample sequenced in a study of T cells after yellow fever vaccination. TCRdb used MiXCR to reprocess the 5' RACE reads, holding one entry per CDR3 protein. The sample contains under 600,000 distinct CDR3 sequences, around a fifth of which appear only once. The source material was PBMCs, sampled roughly 23 days after the first yellow fever vaccination. The receptors derive from a young man who received the YFV17D yellow fever vaccine.

The V call is TRBV4-1, the J call TRBJ2-1; 14 nucleotides align to TRBD2. There are 18 residues in the CDR3. Germline V gene data show CDR1 as MGHRA and CDR2 as YSYEKL. After removal of 4 bases from V and 8 bases from J, the junction contained 13 bases not matched to a gene. The CDR3 nucleotides are TGCGCCAGCAGCCCCGTCCCGGGACTAGCGGGGGATTCCCATGAGCAGTTCTTC. Amino acids: CASSPVPGLAGDSHEQFF.

The chain carries TRBV9 and TRBJ2-1, with TRBD1 matching over 8 bases. This CDR3 is built from 15 residues. Germline loops: CDR1 SGDLS, CDR2 YYNGEE. V lost 3 bases and J lost 3; bases outside the gene matches: 5. In DNA, the CDR3 is TGTGCCAGCAGCGAATCGACAGGGGACTACAATGAGCAGTTCTTC. Its protein is CASSESTGDYNEQFF.

This CDR3 reads CASSQLIWGFRGASTDTQYF. CDR3 coding DNA: TGTGCCAGCAGCCAACTAATCTGGGGGTTCCGGGGGGCTAGCACAGATACGCAGTATTTT. The chain uses TRBV14 and TRBJ2-3, with a weak D call TRBD2 (7 bases). With 2 bases removed from V and 0 bases from J, the gap between germline ends came to 24 bases. There are 20 residues in the CDR3. Germline CDR1 reads SGHDN; CDR2 reads FVKESK.

The rearrangement joins TRBV3-1 to TRBJ1-5; D gene uncertain. Trimming stripped 4 bases from V and 2 bases from J, with 15 bases between. Germline V CDR1 and CDR2: LGHDT, YNNKEL (reference sequence). The CDR3 totals 16 residues. CDR3 DNA sequence: TGTGCCAGCAGCCTGACGGGCCCTTCCGGCAATCAGCCCCAGCATTTT. This sequence encodes CASSLTGPSGNQPQHF.

This clonotype was observed a handful of times. The rearrangement links TRBV6-5 to TRBJ1-6; 9 bases fit TRBD1. CDR3 size: 15 residues. V shed 5 bases and J 7 bases; nucleotides not matched to a gene: 6. Per the germline V gene, CDR1 is MNHEY and CDR2 is SVGAGI. CDR3 sequence reads: CASSLGQGYNSPLHF. The CDR3 DNA follows: TGTGCCAGCAGTCTAGGACAGGGGTACAATTCACCCCTCCACTTT.

This clonotype was seen only a few times. This chain connects TRBV10-3 to TRBJ2-6; 11 positions match TRBD1. V was clipped by 10 bases and J by 0 bases; unmatched bases: 11. The germline V gene encodes CDR1 ENHRY and CDR2 SYGVKD. There are 18 residues in the CDR3. For the CDR3, the DNA is TGTGCCACTCATCCAACGGGACAGGGGGACTCTGGGGCCAACGTCCTGACTTTC. Residues: CATHPTGQGDSGANVLTF.

This clonotype was detected ten times or more. The V call is TRBV11-2, the J call TRBJ2-5; no clear D gene. CDR1 is SGHAT and CDR2 is FQNNGV in the germline V gene. The length of the CDR3 is 14 residues. The V gene lost 0 bases and the J gene lost 6 bases, with 11 bases spanning the gap. The CDR3 DNA reads as TGTGCCAGCAGCTTAGACGGACCCTCTCAGACCCAGTACTTC. It encodes CASSLDGPSQTQYF.

This clonotype appeared a few times. The chain is built from TRBV12-3 or TRBV12-4 and TRBJ1-1; 9 bases match TRBD1. The CDR3 sequence is 14 residues long. Trimming removed 7 bases from V and 5 bases from J; junction bases left unmatched: 8. CDR3 in amino acids: CASIPGTGLTEAFF. The CDR3 bases are TGTGCCAGCATCCCCGGGACAGGGTTGACTGAAGCTTTCTTT.

The CDR3 sequence: CASSPWTRMSYNEQFF. CDR3 nucleotide sequence: TGTGCCAGCAGTCCTTGGACTAGGATGTCCTACAATGAGCAGTTCTTC. The chain is built from TRBV27 and TRBJ2-1, with 7 nucleotides matching TRBD2. Looked up from germline, CDR1 is MNHEY and CDR2 is SMNVEV (reference sequence). Germline trimming cut 5 bases from V and 1 base from J; bases unmatched to any gene: 8. This CDR3 is built from 16 residues.

J is TRBJ2-5 and V is TRBV6-1; D may correspond to TRBD1 or TRBD2 (5 bases each). The CDR3 is 14 residues long. Deletions cut 7 bases from V and 5 bases from J, with 17 bases between. CDR1 and CDR2 from the germline V gene are MNHNS and SASEGT. The CDR3 DNA reads TGTGCCAGCACTCTGGGCCAGGGCGGGGAGACCCAGTACTTC. Translating gives CASTLGQGGETQYF.

This clonotype showed up just a few times. This chain connects TRBV4-2 to TRBJ2-3; a possible D gene is TRBD2 (7 bases). V was clipped by 4 bases and J by 0 bases, with 17 bases between them. The CDR3 is made up of 17 amino acids. Germline-derived CDR1 and CDR2 are LGHNA and YNFKEQ. The DNA of the CDR3 is TGTGCCAGCAGCCGGGGGGGGGCCCTTCCTAGCACAGATACGCAGTATTTT. It specifies CASSRGGALPSTDTQYF.

This clonotype was detected a few times. This sequence joins TRBV5-1 and TRBJ1-2; no clear D gene. Germline V gene sequence: CDR1 SGHRS, CDR2 YFSETQ. The CDR3 has 14 amino acids. V was clipped by 3 bases and J by 0 bases, with 9 bases between them. CDR3 nucleotide sequence: TGCGCCAGCAGCTGGGCACCGACTAACTATGGCTACACCTTC. This codes for CASSWAPTNYGYTF.

This chain connects TRBV7-9 to TRBJ2-1; 8 nucleotides align to TRBD2. The CDR3 runs 16 residues. Germline CDR1 reads SEHNR; CDR2 reads FQNEAQ (reference sequence). V shed 7 bases and J 2 bases; nucleotides not matched to a gene: 10. CDR3 in amino acids: CASTDLAGSTYNEQFF. The CDR3 bases are TGTGCCAGCACCGACTTAGCGGGATCTACCTACAATGAGCAGTTCTTC. The whole variable domain, filled in from reference TRBV7-9 and TRBJ2-1, reads DTGVSQNPRHKITKRGQNVTFRCDPISEHNRLYWYRQTLGQGPEFLTYFQNEAQLEKSRLLSDRFSAERPKGSFSTLEIQRTEQGDSAMYLCASTDLAGSTYNEQFFGPGTRLTVL.

This clonotype was recorded many times. The V gene is TRBV24-1, the J gene TRBJ1-2; D remains unclear. This CDR3 spans 14 amino acids. CDR1 and CDR2 from the germline V gene are KGHDR and SFDVKD. V dropped 1 base and J dropped 4 bases, with 9 bases sitting between them. CDR3 loop: CATSDFPRSYGYTF. The CDR3 nucleotides are TGTGCCACCAGTGATTTCCCTCGATCCTATGGCTACACCTTC.

This clonotype was recorded once. V and J are TRBV6-5 and TRBJ2-5; 15 nucleotides agree with TRBD2. Germline assignment: CDR1 MNHEY and CDR2 SVGAGI. This CDR3 is built from 18 residues. V lost 0 bases to trimming and J lost 5 bases; unmatched junction nucleotides: 7. The CDR3 bases are TGTGCCAGCAGTTACTCGAGGACTAGCGGGGGGGCGCGGGAGACCCAGTACTTC. The encoded protein is CASSYSRTSGGARETQYF.